This T cell receptor (beta chain) was recovered during a study of blood T cell repertoires in COVID-19. Study-wide background: Samples came from the United States, Italy and Spain, spanning acute and convalescent COVID-19. Sample material is recorded as cDNA or gDNA derived from T cells, B-cell-depleted T cells, or PBMCs.

Per the original data handling: Estimation of nucleated cell counts relied on the amplification of reference gene primers. Here immunoSEQ multiplex PCR was the method, and the copy in TCRdb shows in-frame clones only, minus some. V, J and clone size reflect that table, while D and trimming were determined from the DNA. In the table there are 170,000 or so clones, 80% to 90% of which are singletons. The germline CDR1 and CDR2 sequences are MNHEY and SVGAGI. Trimming left V 7 bases short and J 8 bases short, with 14 bases between. This CDR3 is built from 13 residues. This clonotype originated in a woman aged 18-35 years who had recovered from COVID-19. The sequencing sample was made of peripheral blood. This sequence joins TRBV6-5 and TRBJ2-2; TRBD1 might be the D (5 bases). CDR3: CASKGQLKGELFF. The CDR3 DNA is TGTGCCAGCAAGGGGCAGCTAAAGGGGGAGCTGTTTTTT.